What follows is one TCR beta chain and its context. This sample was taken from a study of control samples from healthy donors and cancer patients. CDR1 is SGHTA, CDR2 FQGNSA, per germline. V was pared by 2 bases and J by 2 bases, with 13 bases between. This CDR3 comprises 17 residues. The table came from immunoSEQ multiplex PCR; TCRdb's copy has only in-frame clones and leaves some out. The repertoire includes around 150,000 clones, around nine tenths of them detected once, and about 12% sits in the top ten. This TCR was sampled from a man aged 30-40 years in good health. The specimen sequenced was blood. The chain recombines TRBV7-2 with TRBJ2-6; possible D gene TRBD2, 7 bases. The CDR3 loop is CASSLQGGGAGANVLTF. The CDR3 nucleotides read TGTGCCAGCAGCTTACAGGGAGGGGGGGCTGGGGCCAACGTCCTGACTTTC. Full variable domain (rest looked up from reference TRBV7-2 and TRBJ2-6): GAGVSQSPSNKVTEKGKDVELRCDPISGHTALYWYRQSLGQGLEFLIYFQGNSAPDKSGLPSDRFSAERTGGSVSTLTIQRTQQEDSAVYLCASSLQGGGAGANVLTFGAGSRLTVL.